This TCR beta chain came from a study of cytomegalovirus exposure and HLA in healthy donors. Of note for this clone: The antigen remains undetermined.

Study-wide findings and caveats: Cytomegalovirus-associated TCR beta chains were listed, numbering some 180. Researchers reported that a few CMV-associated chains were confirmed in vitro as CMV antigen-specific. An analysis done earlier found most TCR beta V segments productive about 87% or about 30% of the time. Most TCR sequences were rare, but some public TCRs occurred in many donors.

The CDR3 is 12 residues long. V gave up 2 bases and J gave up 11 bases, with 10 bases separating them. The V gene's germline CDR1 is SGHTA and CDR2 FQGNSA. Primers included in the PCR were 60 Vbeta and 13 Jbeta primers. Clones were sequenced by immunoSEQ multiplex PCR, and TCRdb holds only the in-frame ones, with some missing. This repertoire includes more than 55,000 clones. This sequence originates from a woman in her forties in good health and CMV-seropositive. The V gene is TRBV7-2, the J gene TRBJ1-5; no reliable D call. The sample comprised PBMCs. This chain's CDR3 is CASSLSVGTQHF. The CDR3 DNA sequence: TGTGCCAGCAGCTTATCGGTCGGGACCCAGCATTTT.